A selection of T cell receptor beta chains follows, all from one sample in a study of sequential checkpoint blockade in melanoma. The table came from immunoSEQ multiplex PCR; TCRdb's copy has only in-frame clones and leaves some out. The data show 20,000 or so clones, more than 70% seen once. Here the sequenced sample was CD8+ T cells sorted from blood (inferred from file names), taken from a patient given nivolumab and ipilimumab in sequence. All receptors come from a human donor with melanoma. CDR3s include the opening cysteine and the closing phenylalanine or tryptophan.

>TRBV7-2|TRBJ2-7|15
CASSFTSGVSYEQYF
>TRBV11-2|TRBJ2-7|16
CASIPEEGPISYEQYF
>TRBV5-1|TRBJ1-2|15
CASRNIGTDDYGYTF
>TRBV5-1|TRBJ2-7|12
CASSWTGGEQYF
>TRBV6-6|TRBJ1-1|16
CASSYWGERLNTEAFF
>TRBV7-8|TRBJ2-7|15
CASSLTSGSVYEQYF
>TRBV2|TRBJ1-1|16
CASSFAGQGRETEAFF
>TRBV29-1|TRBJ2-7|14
CSVGGQGGIYEQYF
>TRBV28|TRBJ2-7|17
CASSPPGSARLSYEQYF
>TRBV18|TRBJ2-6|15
CASSPPSGGANVLTF
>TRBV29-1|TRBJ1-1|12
CSGEQGSTEAFF
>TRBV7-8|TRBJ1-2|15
CASSPSPQGNYGYTF
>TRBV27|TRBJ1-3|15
CASSGGGPSGNTIYF
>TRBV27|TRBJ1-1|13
CASSLNTNTEAFF
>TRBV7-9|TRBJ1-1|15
CASRPPKGRDTEAFF
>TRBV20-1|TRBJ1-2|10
CSARGAPGTF
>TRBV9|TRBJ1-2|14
CASSERDRGRDYTF
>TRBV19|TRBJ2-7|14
CASSIGGGPYEQYF
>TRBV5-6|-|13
CASSLVGSYEQYF
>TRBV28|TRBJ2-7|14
CASSSRLQGGEQYF
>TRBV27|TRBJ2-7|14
CASSLGLGSYEQYF
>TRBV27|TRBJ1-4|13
CASSFRRNEKLFF
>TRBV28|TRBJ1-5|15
CASSPTVEGNQPQHF
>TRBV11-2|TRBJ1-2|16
CASSPYPDRGEDGYTF
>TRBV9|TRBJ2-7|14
CASSTAGTGYEQYF
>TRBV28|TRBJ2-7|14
CASSQTGSSYEQYF
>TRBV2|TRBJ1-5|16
CASSGWAGPLISPQHF
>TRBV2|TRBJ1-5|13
CASSPDLDQPQHF
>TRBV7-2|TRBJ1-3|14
CASSLEGDGNTIYF
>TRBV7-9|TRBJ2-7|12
CASSPGGYEQYF
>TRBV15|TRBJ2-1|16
CATSRLTGGRTNEQFF
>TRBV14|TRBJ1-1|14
CASSQDSGEGEAFF
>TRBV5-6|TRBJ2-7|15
CASRGRGAATYEQYF
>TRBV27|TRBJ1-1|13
CASSFGGGTEAFF
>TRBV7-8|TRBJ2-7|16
CASSQLRGAGAYEQYF
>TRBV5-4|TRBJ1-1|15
CASSLPGQGDTEAFF
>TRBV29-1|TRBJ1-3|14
CSVGGTNSGNTIYF
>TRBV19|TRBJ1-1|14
CASSIDAENTEAFF
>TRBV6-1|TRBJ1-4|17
CASSEAGLTGWNEKLFF
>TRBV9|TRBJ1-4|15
CASSVETGRTEKLFF
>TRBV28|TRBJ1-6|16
CASSSTGEAYNSPLHF
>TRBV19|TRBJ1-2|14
CASSMAGLPEGYTF
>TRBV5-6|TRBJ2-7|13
CASSATGVYEQYF
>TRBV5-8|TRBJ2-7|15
CASSSEGQGSYEQYF
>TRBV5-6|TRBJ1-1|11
CASSFSTEAFF
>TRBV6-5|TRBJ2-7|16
CASSYRRTGGSDEQYF
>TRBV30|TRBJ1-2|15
CAWSVGRHLNYGYTF
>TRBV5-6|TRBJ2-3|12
CASSLTESTQYF
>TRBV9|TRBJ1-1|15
CASSVGAGANTEAFF
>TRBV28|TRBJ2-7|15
CASSLGLASSYEQYF
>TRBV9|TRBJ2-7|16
CASSSRSWTASDEQYF
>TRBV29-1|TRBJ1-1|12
CSVGGLRTEAFF
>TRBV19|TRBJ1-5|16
CASSKNHGQAGQPQHF
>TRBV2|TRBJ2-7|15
CASDPTGTGGYEQYF
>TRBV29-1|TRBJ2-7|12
CSVESGGGEQYF